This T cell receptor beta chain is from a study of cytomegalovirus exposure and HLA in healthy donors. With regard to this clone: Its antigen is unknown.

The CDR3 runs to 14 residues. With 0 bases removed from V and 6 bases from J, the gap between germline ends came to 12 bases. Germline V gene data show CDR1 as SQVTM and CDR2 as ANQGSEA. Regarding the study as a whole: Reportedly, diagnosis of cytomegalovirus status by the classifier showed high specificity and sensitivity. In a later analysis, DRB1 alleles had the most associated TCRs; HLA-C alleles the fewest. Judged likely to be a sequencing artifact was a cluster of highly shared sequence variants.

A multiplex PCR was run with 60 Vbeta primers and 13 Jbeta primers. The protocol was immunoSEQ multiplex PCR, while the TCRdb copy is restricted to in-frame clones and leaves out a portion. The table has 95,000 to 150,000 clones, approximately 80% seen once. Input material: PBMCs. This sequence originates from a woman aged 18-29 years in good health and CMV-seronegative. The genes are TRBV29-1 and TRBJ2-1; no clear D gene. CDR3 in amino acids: CSVEDLTGRNEQFF. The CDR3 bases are TGCAGCGTTGAAGATCTTACTGGGCGCAATGAGCAGTTCTTC.